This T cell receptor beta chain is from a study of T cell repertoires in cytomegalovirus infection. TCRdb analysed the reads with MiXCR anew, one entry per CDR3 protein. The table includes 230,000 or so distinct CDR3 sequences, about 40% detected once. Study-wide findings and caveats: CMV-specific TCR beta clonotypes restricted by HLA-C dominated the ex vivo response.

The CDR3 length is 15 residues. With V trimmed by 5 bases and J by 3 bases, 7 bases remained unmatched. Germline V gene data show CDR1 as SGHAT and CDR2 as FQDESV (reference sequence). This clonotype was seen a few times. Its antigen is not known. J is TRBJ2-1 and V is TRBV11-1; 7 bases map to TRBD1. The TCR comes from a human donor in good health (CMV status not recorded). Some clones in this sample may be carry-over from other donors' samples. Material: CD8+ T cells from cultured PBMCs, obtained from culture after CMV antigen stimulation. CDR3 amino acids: CASSSFRDSYNEQFF. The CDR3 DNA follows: TGTGCCAGCAGCAGTTTCCGGGACAGCTACAATGAGCAGTTCTTC.